This T cell receptor beta chain was recovered during a study of cytomegalovirus exposure and HLA in healthy donors (dated by TCRdb to about 2017). At the level of the whole study: An earlier analysis of roughly 500 of the donors reported more than 250 Gb of sequence data and around 110 million unique TCR beta sequences from 150 million to 200 million T cells. Approximately 300 gigabases of sequencing data and 70 million to 100 million unique TCR sequences made up an early release that covered 640 HLA-typed donors. Among the 398 genotyped donors, around 81% belonged to the genetic ancestry cluster associated with self-reported Caucasian donors. The study aimed to test whether signatures of past pathogen exposure could be identified by cataloging public T cell receptors. The T cell repertoires of 666 subjects were profiled by immunosequencing and related to cytomegalovirus serostatus. A separate validation cohort of roughly 120 different subjects was used in addition to the 666-subject first cohort. To predict cytomegalovirus infection status, the study combined high-throughput TCR immunosequencing, statistical association of individual TCRs with disease status, and machine learning. A later analysis re-analyzed previously published TCR beta repertoires from 650 to 800 donors and added high-resolution HLA genotyping to study TCR occurrence patterns. In the later analysis, no new phenotypic data were used to find candidate immune exposures; instead, reliance was placed on TCR beta sequences and their occurrence across donors. In an earlier analysis of 587 of the donors, high-throughput TCR beta sequencing was used to judge whether each TCR beta V gene segment behaved as functional or pseudogenic. Donor age, sex, ethnicity and CMV serostatus were compiled together with the repertoire data. Genome-wide SNP genotypes for about 55% of the roughly 670 donors were used in a later genetic analysis, which treated that subset as a discovery cohort. Every repertoire in the discovery cohort had been generated on one and the same sequencing platform. Class I and class II HLA loci were covered by the typing at four-digit resolution. The number of donors typed differed by locus, with roughly 629-640 for A, B, C, DRB1 and DQB1, more than 500 for DQA1, under 610 for DPA1, and some 470 for DPB1. Four to six DR-DQ haplotypes were handled as single units for association and clustering, since linkage in the cohort was strong. Across about 370 genotyped donors of the cohort, an average of approximately 240,000 unique TCR beta nucleotide sequences per donor were sequenced, and roughly a sixth of those sequences were non-productive.

The CDR3 numbers 15 residues from cysteine through phenylalanine. The only DNA kept is the CDR3, 45 bases in frame from the first base. The germline V gene gives CDR1 as MNHNS and CDR2 as SASEGT. After removal of 6 bases from V and 6 bases from J, the junction retains 10 bases not matched to a gene. In total, more than 500 healthy bone marrow donors made up the cohort. At the time of sampling, every cohort member was nominally healthy, though immune exposures that went unrecorded were likely present. The donor tested CMV seronegative and was one of the 352 seronegative cohort members. A peripheral blood sample was provided by each donor, and peripheral blood mononuclear cells were used for TCR beta sequencing. Genomic DNA was extracted from the blood cell samples with the Qiagen DNeasy Blood Extraction Kit. Library preparation employed the immunoSEQ multiplex PCR assay. For the multiplex PCR, a mixture combining 60 forward primers for TCR Vbeta segments and 13 reverse primers for TCR Jbeta segments was used. A multiplex PCR assay on genomic DNA amplified the CDR3 region of rearranged TCR beta genes. Amplified TCR beta libraries were sequenced as 87-base-pair reads on the Illumina HiSeq System. As for the authors' bioinformatics: A later analysis counted about 80 million unique TCR beta chains across the 700 or so repertoires, and about 10 million of these chains were shared by at least two donors. A nearest-neighbor algorithm error-corrected the raw reads and collapsed the reads into unique sequences, merging closely related sequences to remove PCR and sequencing errors. V, D and J gene segments were assigned by aligning CDR3 sequences to IMGT reference sequences. For a sequence to be retained, a match of at least six nucleotides to both a V gene segment and a J gene segment was required. A rearrangement was called productive if the CDR3 had no stop codons and remained in frame with V and J, and every other rearrangement was called non-productive. Following IMGT convention, CDR3 was defined as the stretch from the second conserved V-encoded cysteine up to the conserved J-encoded phenylalanine. The earlier analysis of approximately 590 of the donors excluded any sequence lacking an unambiguous match to a single V gene segment. An earlier analysis of several hundred of the donors called V segments functional above 56.7% productive rearrangements and segregating when the between-donor standard deviation exceeded 5%. A statistical classification framework was built for diagnosing cytomegalovirus status from the catalog of TCR beta chain sequences. In a later analysis, V and J genes were assigned by comparing TCR nucleotide sequences against IMGT/GENE-DB human TR gene sequences. Using the TCRdist pipeline, a later analysis assigned CDR3 sequences along with most-parsimonious VDJ recombination scenarios. In a later analysis, each TCR beta chain was defined by its CDR3 amino acid sequence together with its V-gene family, and reads lacking a unique V-gene family were excluded. To address suspected cross-contamination and a sequencing artifact, a later analysis removed roughly 580 highly shared, low-generation-probability nucleotide sequences. In a later analysis, a clonal expansion index was calculated for each public chain from normalized within-repertoire ranks of inferred template counts. In a later analysis, generation probabilities were computed with a VDJ recombination model fitted to out-of-frame rearrangements, and the resulting probabilities were checked against IGoR. In a later analysis, TCR-TCR, TCR-HLA and TCR-CMV co-occurrence was scored with hypergeometric tests, and a repertoire-size bias correction was applied to TCR pairs. False discovery rates were estimated in a later analysis by permuting HLA or CMV assignments 20 times. In a later analysis, co-occurring TCRs were grouped using DBSCAN, and TCRdist sequence similarity was added for clustering within HLA-allele-positive subsets. For co-occurrence clustering, repertoires with fewer than 30,000 or more than 120,000 public chains were excluded, along with about five repertoires with anomalous nucleotide sharing. TCRdb stores this immuneACCESS table with in-frame sequences only. Part of the clones is absent; in the studies checked, under half of the shortfall reflects unresolved V genes, and no reason is known for the rest. V, J and clone size are those of that table, while D and trimming were read from the DNA. The sample has under 150,000 clones on record, nearly 80% of them singletons. Around 5.8% of the sample lies in the top ten.

Overall study results and their limits: In a later analysis, several top co-occurrence clusters were reported to appear linked to parvovirus B19, influenza, CMV and Epstein-Barr virus. A group of highly shared sequence variants was considered likely to be a technical artifact of the sequencing pipeline. In a later analysis, HLA-associated TCR beta chains were found to be more clonally expanded and to have lower generation probabilities than equally common non-associated chains. V-gene and J-gene trimming of TCR beta chains was associated with a missense DCLRE1C variant in a later genetic analysis, and the association was replicated in an independent cohort. Because HLA typing was missing for some donors at each locus, association tests included only the typed subset. Correlated functional status among segregating V segments might be attributable to linkage disequilibrium, but an unknown experimental factor could not be ruled out. A few of the identified cytomegalovirus-associated TCR beta chains were confirmed in vitro to be specific for cytomegalovirus antigens. CMV serostatus was the only immune exposure information available for the cohort. In both the original and validation cohorts, the classifier was reported to diagnose cytomegalovirus status with high specificity and sensitivity. The authors suggested that the approach could potentially be generalized to other disease states and immunological phenotypes. This cohort had only TCR beta chains sequenced, and the lack of alpha or paired-chain data limited which features could be detected. A later genetic analysis reported fewer N-insertions in productive TCRs among donors in an Asian-associated ancestry cluster than the roughly 640-donor mean. Some IMGT-functional V segments, including TRBV6-2 and TRBV6-3, could not be told apart with the 87-base-pair reads, so those segments were excluded. Most CMV-associated TCR beta chains appeared to be HLA-restricted in a later analysis, and the HLA associations seemed to be driven largely by CMV exposure. Presence/absence analyses assumed roughly uniform sequencing depth across donors, an assumption that may not hold. Broadly in line with IMGT annotations, most TCR beta V segments showed up in productive rearrangements about 87% or about 30% of the time in an earlier analysis of a few hundred of the donors. A further reported finding was that TCR beta sequences accurately predicted the HLA-A and HLA-B alleles for most subjects in the first cohort. When HLA alleles, especially DR and DQ, strongly co-occurred, TCR associations were difficult to assign to individual alleles. A later analysis associated about 17,000 TCR beta sequences with specific HLA alleles at a false discovery rate of 0.05. The study gave a list of 150 to 200 TCR beta chains associated with cytomegalovirus. Approximately 18 rarely observed V segments, including chromosome 9 orphons, were excluded from the earlier analysis of about 610 of the donors because counts were too low. In a later analysis, the rate of TCR association differed among HLA loci, with DRB1 alleles having the most associated TCRs and HLA-C alleles having the fewest. Most TCR sequences were seen in very few donors, while some public TCRs were found in many individuals.

This clone was observed a single time. The antigen it binds to is not known. No base qualities exist here, and no much larger clone lies one base off it. The sequence came from a woman between 35 and 50 years old in good health and CMV-seronegative. Sequencing was carried out using PBMCs. In this chain, TRBV6-1 is recombined with TRBJ2-7; TRBD2 fits 11 bases in the junction. The CDR3 is CASRPLAGAAIEQYF. The DNA sequence is as follows: TGTGCCAGCAGACCACTAGCGGGAGCAGCGATCGAGCAGTACTTC.